This T cell receptor (beta chain) stems from a study of cytomegalovirus exposure and HLA in healthy donors. Study-level background: Unique TCRs from HLA-typed donors, some 85 million of them, were held in an early data release.

Findings of the study overall: Some public TCRs appeared in many individuals, while most sequences were rare. For cytomegalovirus status, the classifier reportedly gave diagnoses with high specificity and sensitivity.

The germline gives CDR1 MGHRA, CDR2 YSYEKL. Trimming took 4 bases from V and 2 from J; bases not matched to a gene: 3. The CDR3 sequence is 16 residues long. About this clone itself: What it binds is not known.

The primer mix had 60 Vbeta and 13 Jbeta primers. TCRdb's table, derived via immunoSEQ multiplex PCR, lists solely in-frame clones and lacks some. This table has around 150,000 clones, approximately 77% appearing once. The sample comprised PBMCs. The source of this sequence is a woman aged 50 to 65 in good health and CMV-seronegative. The rearrangement links TRBV4-1 to TRBJ2-3; 13 bases agree with TRBD2. The CDR3 coding sequence is TGCGCCAGCAGCCCGACTAGCGGGGGGCCCACAGATACGCAGTATTTT. Its translation is CASSPTSGGPTDTQYF.